The 17 T cell receptor beta chains given below trace back to one sample, sequenced in a study of shared clonotypes between healthy human individuals. Using immunoSEQ multiplex PCR, the repertoire was profiled, and TCRdb retains in-frame clones only, with some absent. The table records about 960,000 clones, approximately 76% of them present only once. Sequencing was carried out using memory CD4+ T cells sorted from blood. Subset meaning: CD45RA-negative fraction. The receptors here all came from a young man in good health.

The chain combines TRBV7-9 with TRBJ2-1; D not certain. The CDR3 consists of 11 residues. Deletions cut 3 bases from V and 11 bases from J, with 8 bases between. Germline V gene lookup returns CDR1 SEHNR and CDR2 FQNEAQ (reference sequence). CDR3 sequence (DNA): TGTGCCAGCAGCTTTCAGCCTAAGCAGTTCTTC. Its protein product is CASSFQPKQFF.

This rearrangement joins TRBV6-1 to TRBJ2-1; tentatively, D is TRBD2 (6 bases). The CDR3 extends over 16 amino acids. In germline, CDR1 is MNHNS, CDR2 SASEGT. Trimming shortened V by 2 bases and J by 9 bases, and 20 bases separated the two germline ends. CDR3 amino acids: CASSETQLTMGGEQFF. The CDR3 DNA follows: TGTGCCAGCAGTGAAACCCAGCTGACAATGGGGGGTGAGCAGTTCTTC.

This clone was seen at least ten times. J is TRBJ2-2 and V is TRBV11-3; D is perhaps TRBD1 (6 bases). CDR1 and CDR2 (germline): SGHNT, YENEEA. Trimming removed 4 bases from V and 8 bases from J, with 11 bases in between. CDR3 length equals 13 residues. The CDR3 DNA follows: TGTGCCAGCAGCTCGACAGGTTTGGGGGAGCTGTTTTTT. Its translation is CASSSTGLGELFF.

This clone appeared many times. This chain joins TRBV19 and TRBJ2-5; the D gene is possibly TRBD1 (6 bases). The CDR3 has 15 residues. Trimming removed 5 bases at V and 1 base at J, with 14 bases between. CDR1 LNHDA and CDR2 SQIVND come from the germline V gene (reference sequence). CDR3 nucleotide sequence: TGTGCCAGTAGTTCCCGGGGACATCTCCAAGAGACCCAGTACTTC. It specifies CASSSRGHLQETQYF.

Only one count was recorded for this clone. The chain carries TRBV7-2 and TRBJ2-5; the D gene is possibly TRBD1 (5 bases). This CDR3 has 14 amino acids. The V and J ends lost 1 base and 5 bases respectively, with 11 bases between them. The V gene's germline CDR1 is SGHTA and CDR2 FQGNSA. The CDR3 is CASSLVWTKETQYF. CDR3 nucleotides: TGTGCCAGCAGCTTAGTTTGGACAAAGGAGACCCAGTACTTC.

The chain carries TRBV5-4 and TRBJ1-2; maybe TRBD1 (6 bases). This CDR3 region has 13 residues. CDR1 is SGHNT, CDR2 YYREEE, per germline (reference sequence). Trimming left V 5 bases short and J 4 bases short, with 12 bases between. The CDR3, as DNA: TGTGCCAGCAGACCCACAGGGACCTATGGCTACACCTTC. It is translated as CASRPTGTYGYTF.

The chain couples TRBV28 to TRBJ2-7, with 8 bases fitting TRBD2. The CDR3 runs 13 residues. Per germline, CDR1 MDHEN and CDR2 SYDVKM. After removal of 10 bases from V and 0 bases from J, the junction contained 5 bases not matched to a gene. The CDR3 nucleotides are TGTGCCATAGGCGGGGGGAACTCCTACGAGCAGTACTTC. Its protein is CAIGGGNSYEQYF.

This CDR3 is CASSERSGGRANQVVMRTQYF. The CDR3 region has the DNA TGTGCCAGCAGTGAAAGGTCTGGTGGTCGGGCCAACCAAGTAGTTATGAGAACCCAGTACTTC. V usage is TRBV2 and J usage is TRBJ2-5; no definite D call. The germline gives CDR1 SNHLY, CDR2 FYNNEI. Trimming removed 2 bases from V and 8 bases from J, with 36 bases in between. The CDR3 has 21 amino acids.

Of note for this clone: One end of the junction does not line up with germline, which may come from a read error. The chain combines TRBV28 with TRBJ2-7; 7 bases line up with TRBD1. The germline CDR1 and CDR2 sequences are MDHEN and SYDVKM. The CDR3 consists of 13 residues. CDR3 loop: CASSLGRNRGFTF. Written as DNA, the CDR3 is TGTGCCAGCAGTTTAGGTCGGAACAGGGGATTCACATTC.

The rearrangement links TRBV7-2 to TRBJ1-5; TRBD1 might be the D (5 bases). CDR3 length: 14 amino acids. With 5 bases removed from V and 9 bases from J, the gap between germline ends came to 17 bases. Per germline, CDR1 SGHTA and CDR2 FQGNSA. CDR3 residues: CASSTGTLTGPQHF. DNA of the CDR3: TGTGCCAGCAGCACTGGGACGCTTACGGGGCCCCAGCATTTT.

The chain joins TRBV30 to TRBJ1-5; D is possibly TRBD1 (6 bases). Germline-derived CDR1 and CDR2 are GTSNPN and SVGIG (reference sequence). This CDR3 is built from 16 residues. Trimming shortened V by 5 bases and J by 1 base, and 18 bases separated the two germline ends. CDR3 amino acids: CAWGRGGGQSNQPQHF. The CDR3 DNA is TGTGCCTGGGGACGCGGAGGGGGGCAGAGCAATCAGCCCCAGCATTTT.

Concerning this clone: Additional DNA sequences in this sample encode the identical CDR3. The chain combines TRBV11-3 with TRBJ2-3; D not certain. The germline CDR1 and CDR2 sequences are SGHNT and YENEEA. V lost 1 base, J lost 0 bases, and 2 bases lay in between. The CDR3 sequence is 13 residues long. This CDR3 is CASSLVSTDTQYF. CDR3 in DNA: TGTGCCAGCAGCTTAGTCAGCACAGATACGCAGTATTTT.

This clone was picked up a small number of times. The V and J genes are TRBV5-1 and TRBJ2-5; TRBD2 aligns across 9 bases. V lost 0 bases and J lost 7; bases outside the gene matches: 4. The CDR3 totals 14 residues. Per the germline V gene, CDR1 is SGHRS and CDR2 is YFSETQ. The CDR3 coding sequence is TGCGCCAGCAGCTTGGAGGGTAGCGGGGGGACCCAGTACTTC. This sequence encodes CASSLEGSGGTQYF.

The DNA for the CDR3 is TGCGCCAGCAGCACAGGACTAGCGGGTTCCTCGGAATTCAATGAGCAGTTCTTC. It codes for CASSTGLAGSSEFNEQFF. This sequence joins TRBV5-1 and TRBJ2-1; 11 bases are shared with TRBD2. After removal of 4 bases from V and 6 bases from J, the junction contained 15 bases not matched to a gene. This CDR3 is 18 amino acids long. The germline V gene encodes CDR1 SGHRS and CDR2 YFSETQ.

The chain links TRBV7-8 to TRBJ2-7; 11 bases map to TRBD1. CDR3 length equals 17 residues. Germline V gives CDR1 SGHVS, CDR2 FQNEAQ. Unmatched junction bases numbered 7, after V lost 3 bases and J lost 0 bases. The CDR3 DNA is TGTGCCAGCAGCTTCACAACCGGGACAGGGGGCTCCTACGAGCAGTACTTC. It codes for CASSFTTGTGGSYEQYF.

This clone was seen once. The chain links TRBV9 to TRBJ1-4, with 8 bases that match TRBD1. The J segment lost 6 bases and the V segment lost 4 bases, leaving 8 bases of the junction unmatched. This CDR3 has 15 amino acids. Germline CDR1 is SGDLS and CDR2 is YYNGEE. The CDR3 loop reads CASSPGQGPYEKLFF. The CDR3 coding sequence is TGTGCCAGCAGCCCAGGACAGGGCCCCTATGAAAAACTGTTTTTT.

The genes are TRBV27 and TRBJ2-1; D remains unclear. Germline CDR1 reads MNHEY; CDR2 reads SMNVEV (reference sequence). The length of the CDR3 is 13 residues. With 0 bases removed from V and 3 bases from J, the gap between germline ends came to 3 bases. This CDR3 reads CASSLSIYNEQFF. CDR3 sequence (DNA): TGTGCCAGCAGTTTATCGATCTACAATGAGCAGTTCTTC.